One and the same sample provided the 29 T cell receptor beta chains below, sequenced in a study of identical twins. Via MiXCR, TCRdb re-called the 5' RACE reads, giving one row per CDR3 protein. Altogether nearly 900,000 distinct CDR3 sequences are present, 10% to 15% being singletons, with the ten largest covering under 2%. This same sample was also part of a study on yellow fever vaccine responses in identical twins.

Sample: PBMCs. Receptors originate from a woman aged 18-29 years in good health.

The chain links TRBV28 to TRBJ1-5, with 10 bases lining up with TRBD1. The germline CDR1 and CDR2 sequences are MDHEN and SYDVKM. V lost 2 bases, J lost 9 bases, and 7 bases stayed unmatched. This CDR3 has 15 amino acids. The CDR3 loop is CASSLIGTGARPQHF. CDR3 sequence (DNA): TGTGCCAGCAGTTTAATCGGGACAGGGGCCAGGCCCCAGCATTTT.

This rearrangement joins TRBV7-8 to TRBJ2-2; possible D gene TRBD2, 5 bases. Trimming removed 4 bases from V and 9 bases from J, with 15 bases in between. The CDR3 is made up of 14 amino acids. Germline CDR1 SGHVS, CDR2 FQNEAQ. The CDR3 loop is CASSSRGTPRELFF. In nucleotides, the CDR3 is TGTGCCAGCAGCTCCCGGGGAACGCCCCGGGAGCTGTTTTTT.

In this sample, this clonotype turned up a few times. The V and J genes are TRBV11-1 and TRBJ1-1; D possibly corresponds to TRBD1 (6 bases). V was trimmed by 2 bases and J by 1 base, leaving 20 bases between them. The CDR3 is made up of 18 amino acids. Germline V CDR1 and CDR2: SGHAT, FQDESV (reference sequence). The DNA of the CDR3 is TGTGCCAGCAGCTTAAGGGAACTTATTCAGGGGAGGAACACTGAAGCTTTCTTT. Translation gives CASSLRELIQGRNTEAFF. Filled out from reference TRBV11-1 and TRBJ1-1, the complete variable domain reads EAEVAQSPRYKITEKSQAVAFWCDPISGHATLYWYRQILGQGPELLVQFQDESVVDDSQLPKDRFSAERLKGVDSTLKIQPAELGDSAMYLCASSLRELIQGRNTEAFFGQGTRLTVV.

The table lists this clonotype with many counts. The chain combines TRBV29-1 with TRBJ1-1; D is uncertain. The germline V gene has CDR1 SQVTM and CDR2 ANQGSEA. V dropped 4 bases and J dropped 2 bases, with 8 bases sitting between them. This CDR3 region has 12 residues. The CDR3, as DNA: TGCAGCGTTGTACCCAGCAACACTGAAGCTTTCTTT. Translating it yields CSVVPSNTEAFF.

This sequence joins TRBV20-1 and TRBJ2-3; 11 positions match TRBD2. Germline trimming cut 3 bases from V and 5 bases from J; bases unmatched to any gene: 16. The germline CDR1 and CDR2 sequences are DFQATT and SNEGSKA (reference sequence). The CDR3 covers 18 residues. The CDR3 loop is CSARSASGRSTDLDTQYF. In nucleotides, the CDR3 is TGCAGTGCTAGGTCGGCTAGCGGGAGGTCCACAGACCTAGATACGCAGTATTTT.

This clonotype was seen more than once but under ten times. The CDR3 DNA is TGTGCCAGCAACCAGGACTCGCCCTACAATGAGCAGTTCTTC. It codes for CASNQDSPYNEQFF. The chain combines TRBV5-5 with TRBJ2-1; D might be TRBD2 (5 bases). CDR1 and CDR2 from the germline V gene are SGHKS and YYEKEE (reference sequence). The CDR3 totals 14 residues. V lost 6 bases to trimming and J lost 2 bases, with 12 bases between them.

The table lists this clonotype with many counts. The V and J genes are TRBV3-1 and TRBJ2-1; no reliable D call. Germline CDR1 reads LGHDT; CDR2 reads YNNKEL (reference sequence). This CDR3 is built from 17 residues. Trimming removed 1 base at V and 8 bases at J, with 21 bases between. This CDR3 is CASSQVPRTAIRDEQFF. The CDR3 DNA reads TGTGCCAGCAGCCAAGTTCCCCGGACGGCTATTCGGGATGAGCAGTTCTTC.

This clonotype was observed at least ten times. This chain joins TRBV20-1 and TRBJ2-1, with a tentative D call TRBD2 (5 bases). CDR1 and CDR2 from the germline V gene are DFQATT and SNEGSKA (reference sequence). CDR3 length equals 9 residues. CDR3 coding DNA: TGCAGCCTGAGGGCTGAGCAGTTCTTC. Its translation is CSLRAEQFF.

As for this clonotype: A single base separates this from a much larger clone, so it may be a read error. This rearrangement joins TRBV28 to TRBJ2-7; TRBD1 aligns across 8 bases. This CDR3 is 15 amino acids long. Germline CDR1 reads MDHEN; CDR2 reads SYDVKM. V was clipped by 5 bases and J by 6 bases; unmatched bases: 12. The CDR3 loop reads CASSIQDRVSSEQYF. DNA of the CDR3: TGTGCCAGCAGTATACAGGACAGGGTTTCGTCCGAGCAGTACTTC.

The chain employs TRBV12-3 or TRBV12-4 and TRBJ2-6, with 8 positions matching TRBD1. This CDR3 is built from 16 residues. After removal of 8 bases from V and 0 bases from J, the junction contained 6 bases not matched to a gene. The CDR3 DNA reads TGTGCCAGCTGCGGACAGGGCTTCTCTGGGGCCAACGTCCTGACTTTC. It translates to CASCGQGFSGANVLTF.

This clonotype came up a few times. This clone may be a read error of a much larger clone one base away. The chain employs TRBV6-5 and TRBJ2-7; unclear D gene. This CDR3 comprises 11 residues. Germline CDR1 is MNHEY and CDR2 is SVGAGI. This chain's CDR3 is CASSNSYEQYV. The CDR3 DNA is TGTGCCAGCAGTAACTCCTACGAGCAGTACGTC.

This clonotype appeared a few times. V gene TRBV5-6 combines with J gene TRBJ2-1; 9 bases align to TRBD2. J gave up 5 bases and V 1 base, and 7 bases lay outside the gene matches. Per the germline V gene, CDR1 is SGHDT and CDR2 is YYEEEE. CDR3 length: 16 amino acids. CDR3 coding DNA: TGTGCCAGCAGCTTGTTTAGCGGGGGATTTGACAATGAGCAGTTCTTC. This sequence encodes CASSLFSGGFDNEQFF.

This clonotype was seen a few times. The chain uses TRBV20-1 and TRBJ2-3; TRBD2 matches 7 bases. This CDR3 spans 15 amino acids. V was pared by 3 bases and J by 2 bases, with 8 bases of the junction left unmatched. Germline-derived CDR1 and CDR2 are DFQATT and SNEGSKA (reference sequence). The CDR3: CSASRIAGFTDTQYF. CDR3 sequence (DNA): TGCAGTGCTAGCCGGATAGCGGGTTTCACAGATACGCAGTATTTT.

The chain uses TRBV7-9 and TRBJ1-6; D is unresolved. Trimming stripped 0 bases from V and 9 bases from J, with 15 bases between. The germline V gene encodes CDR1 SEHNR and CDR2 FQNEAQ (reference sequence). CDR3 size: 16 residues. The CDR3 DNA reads TGTGCCAGCAGCTTAGCGATCGGCCCAAGAGGTTCACCCCTCCACTTT. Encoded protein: CASSLAIGPRGSPLHF.

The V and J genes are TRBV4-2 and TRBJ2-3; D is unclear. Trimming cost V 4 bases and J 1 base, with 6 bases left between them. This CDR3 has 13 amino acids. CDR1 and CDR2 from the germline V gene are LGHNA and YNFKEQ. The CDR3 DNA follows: TGTGCCAGCAGCCCATGGGGCACAGATACGCAGTATTTT. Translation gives CASSPWGTDTQYF.

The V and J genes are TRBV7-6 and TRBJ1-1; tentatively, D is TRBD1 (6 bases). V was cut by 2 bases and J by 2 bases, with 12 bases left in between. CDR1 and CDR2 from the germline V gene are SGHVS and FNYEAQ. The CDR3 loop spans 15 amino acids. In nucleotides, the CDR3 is TGTGCCAGCAGCTTATCTTGGGGGCGTAACACTGAAGCTTTCTTT. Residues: CASSLSWGRNTEAFF.

In DNA, the CDR3 is TGTGCCAGCAGCCCCGGGCTAGAAAGCACCGGGGAGCTGTTTTTT. Translation: CASSPGLESTGELFF. The chain uses TRBV5-6 and TRBJ2-2; D uncertain. Deletions cut 4 bases from V and 4 bases from J, with 14 bases between. In germline, CDR1 is SGHDT, CDR2 YYEEEE. The CDR3 runs 15 residues.

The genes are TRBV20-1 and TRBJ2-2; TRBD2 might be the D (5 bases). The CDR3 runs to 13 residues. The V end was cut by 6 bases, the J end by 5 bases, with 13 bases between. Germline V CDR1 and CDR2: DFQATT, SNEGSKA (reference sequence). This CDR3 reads CSALNTRTGELFF. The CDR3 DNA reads TGCAGTGCCCTAAACACTAGAACCGGGGAGCTGTTTTTT.

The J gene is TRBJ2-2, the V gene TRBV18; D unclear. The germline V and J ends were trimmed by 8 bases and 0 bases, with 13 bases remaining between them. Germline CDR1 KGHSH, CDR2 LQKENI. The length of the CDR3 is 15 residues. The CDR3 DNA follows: TGTGCCAGCCGCCTGGGCAGCGCGAACACCGGGGAGCTGTTTTTT. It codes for CASRLGSANTGELFF.

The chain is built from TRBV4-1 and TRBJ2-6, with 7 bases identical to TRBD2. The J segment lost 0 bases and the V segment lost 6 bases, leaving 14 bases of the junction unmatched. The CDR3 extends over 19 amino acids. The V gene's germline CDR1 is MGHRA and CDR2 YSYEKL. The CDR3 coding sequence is TGCGCCAGCAGTCTTGCTGAAGCGGGACCCAACTCTGGGGCCAACGTCCTGACTTTC. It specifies CASSLAEAGPNSGANVLTF.

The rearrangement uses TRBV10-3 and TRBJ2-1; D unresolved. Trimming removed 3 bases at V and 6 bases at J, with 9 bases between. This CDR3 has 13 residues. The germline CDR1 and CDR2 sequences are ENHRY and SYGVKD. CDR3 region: CAISESPRNEQFF. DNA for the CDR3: TGTGCCATCAGTGAAAGCCCCCGCAATGAGCAGTTCTTC.

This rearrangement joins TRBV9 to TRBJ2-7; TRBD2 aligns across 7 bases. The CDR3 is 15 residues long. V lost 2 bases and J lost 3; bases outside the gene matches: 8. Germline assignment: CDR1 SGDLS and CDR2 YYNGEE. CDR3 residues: CASSVGPGGLYEQYF. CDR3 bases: TGTGCCAGCAGCGTTGGACCGGGAGGTCTCTACGAGCAGTACTTC.

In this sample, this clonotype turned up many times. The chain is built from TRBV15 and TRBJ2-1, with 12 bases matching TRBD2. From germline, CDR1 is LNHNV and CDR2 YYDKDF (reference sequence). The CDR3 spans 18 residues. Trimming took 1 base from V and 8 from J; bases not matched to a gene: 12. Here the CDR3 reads CATSRAGLAGFFRHEQFF. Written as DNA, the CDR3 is TGTGCCACCAGCAGAGCCGGACTAGCGGGATTCTTCCGCCATGAGCAGTTCTTC.

The DNA for the CDR3 is TGTGCCAGCAGTCCGGACAGGGGGGGTAGAAAACTGTTTTTT. Translation gives CASSPDRGGRKLFF. The genes are TRBV12-3 or TRBV12-4 and TRBJ1-4; 10 nucleotides agree with TRBD1. Trimming took 5 bases from V and 10 from J; bases not matched to a gene: 7. This CDR3 is 14 amino acids long.

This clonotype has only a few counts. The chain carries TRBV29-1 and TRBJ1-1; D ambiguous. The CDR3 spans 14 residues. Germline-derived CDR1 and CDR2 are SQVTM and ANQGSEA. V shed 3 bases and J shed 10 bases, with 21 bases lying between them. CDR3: CSVDGYPAGEGAFF. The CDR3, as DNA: TGCAGCGTTGATGGATACCCCGCGGGTGAAGGAGCTTTCTTT. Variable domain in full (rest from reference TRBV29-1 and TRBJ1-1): SAVISQKPSRDICQRGTSLTIQCQVDSQVTMMFWYRQQPGQSLTLIATANQGSEATYESGFVIDKFPISRPNLTFSTLTVSNMSPEDSSIYLCSVDGYPAGEGAFFGQGTRLTVV.

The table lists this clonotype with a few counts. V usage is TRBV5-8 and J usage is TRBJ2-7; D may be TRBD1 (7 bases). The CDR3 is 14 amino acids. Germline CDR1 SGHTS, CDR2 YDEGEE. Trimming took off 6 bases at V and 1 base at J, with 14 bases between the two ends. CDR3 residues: CASMEGQISYEQYF. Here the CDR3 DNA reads TGTGCCAGCATGGAGGGACAGATTTCCTACGAGCAGTACTTC.

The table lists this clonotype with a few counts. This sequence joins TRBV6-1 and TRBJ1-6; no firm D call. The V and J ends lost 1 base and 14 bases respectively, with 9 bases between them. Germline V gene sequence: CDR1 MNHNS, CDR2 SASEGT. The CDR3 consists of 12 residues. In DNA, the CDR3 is TGTGCCAGCAGTGAAGGCCCCCTGGCCCTCCACTTT. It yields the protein CASSEGPLALHF.

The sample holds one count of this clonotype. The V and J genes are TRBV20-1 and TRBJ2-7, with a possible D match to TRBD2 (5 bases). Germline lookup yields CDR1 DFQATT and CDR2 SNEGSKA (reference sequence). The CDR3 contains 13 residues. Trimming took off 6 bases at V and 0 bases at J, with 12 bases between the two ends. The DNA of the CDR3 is TGCAGTGCATCGACTACCCCCTCCTACGAGCAGTACGTC. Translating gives CSASTTPSYEQYV.

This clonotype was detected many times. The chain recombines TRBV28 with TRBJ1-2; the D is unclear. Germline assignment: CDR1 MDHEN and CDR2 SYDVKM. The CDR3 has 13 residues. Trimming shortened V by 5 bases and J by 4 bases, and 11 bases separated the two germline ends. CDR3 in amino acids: CASSPIDAYGYTF. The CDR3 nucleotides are TGTGCCAGCAGTCCGATCGACGCCTATGGCTACACCTTC.